What follows is one T cell receptor beta chain and its context. These data come from a study of blood T cell repertoires in COVID-19. TCRdb's copy holds only in-frame clones and misses some; the assay was immunoSEQ multiplex PCR. The sample has under 250,000 clones; 80% are singletons. The TCR was taken from a woman between 70 and 85 years old with acute or convalescent COVID-19. The specimen sequenced was peripheral blood.

The CDR3: CASSLDGGNEAFF. In nucleotides, the CDR3 is TGTGCCAGCAGTCTGGACGGGGGAAATGAAGCTTTCTTT. The genes are TRBV28 and TRBJ1-1; TRBD1 might be the D (5 bases). Trimming cost V 5 bases and J 7 bases, with 14 bases left between them. CDR1 MDHEN and CDR2 SYDVKM come from the germline V gene. The CDR3 contains 13 residues. Looking up the rest from reference TRBV28 and TRBJ1-1 gives the full variable domain: DVKVTQSSRYLVKRTGEKVFLECVQDMDHENMFWYRQDPGLGLRLIYFSYDVKMKEKGDIPEGYSVSREKKERFSLILESASTNQTSMYLCASSLDGGNEAFFGQGTRLTVV.